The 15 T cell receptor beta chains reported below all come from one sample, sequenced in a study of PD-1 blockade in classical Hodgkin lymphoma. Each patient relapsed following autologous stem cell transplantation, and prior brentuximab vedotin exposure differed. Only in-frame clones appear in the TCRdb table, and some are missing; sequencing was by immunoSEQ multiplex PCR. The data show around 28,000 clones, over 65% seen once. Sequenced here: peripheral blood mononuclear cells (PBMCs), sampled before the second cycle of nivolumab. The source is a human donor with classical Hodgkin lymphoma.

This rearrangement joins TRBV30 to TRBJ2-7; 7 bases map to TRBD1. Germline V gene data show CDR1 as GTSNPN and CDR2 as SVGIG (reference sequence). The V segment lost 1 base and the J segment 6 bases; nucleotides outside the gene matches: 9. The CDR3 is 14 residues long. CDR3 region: CAWSGGRGSGEQYF. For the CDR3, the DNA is TGTGCCTGGAGTGGGGGCAGGGGGTCGGGCGAGCAGTACTTC.

CDR3 sequence: CASNPTGNSNQPQHF. The CDR3 DNA reads TGTGCCAGCAACCCGACAGGGAATAGTAATCAGCCCCAGCATTTT. The chain employs TRBV6-1 and TRBJ1-5, with TRBD1 identical over 7 bases. Germline V gene lookup returns CDR1 MNHNS and CDR2 SASEGT. V lost 7 bases to trimming and J lost 4 bases; unmatched junction nucleotides: 10. CDR3 length: 15 residues.

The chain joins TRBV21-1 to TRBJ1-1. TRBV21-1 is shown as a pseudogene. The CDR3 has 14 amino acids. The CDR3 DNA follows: TGTGCCAGCAGCACCCCCCAGGACCGTCATGAAGCTTTCTTT. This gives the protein CASSTPQDRHEAFF.

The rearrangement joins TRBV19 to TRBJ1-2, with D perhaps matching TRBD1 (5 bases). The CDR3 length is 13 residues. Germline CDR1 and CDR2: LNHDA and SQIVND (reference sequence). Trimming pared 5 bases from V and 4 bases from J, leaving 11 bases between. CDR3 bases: TGTGCCAGTAGTTCCCAGGGTCTCTATGGCTACACCTTC. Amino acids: CASSSQGLYGYTF.

The DNA of the CDR3 is TGTGCCAGCAGCTTGGGGCGCGGAAGCTCTGGGGCCAACGTCCTGACTTTC. Its protein is CASSLGRGSSGANVLTF. The rearrangement joins TRBV7-2 to TRBJ2-6; TRBD1 is a possible D gene (5 bases). The CDR3 contains 17 residues. Germline CDR1 is SGHTA and CDR2 is FQGNSA. V shed 3 bases and J shed 0 bases, with 12 bases lying between them. The complete variable domain, with remaining parts taken from reference TRBV7-2 and TRBJ2-6, reads GAGVSQSPSNKVTEKGKDVELRCDPISGHTALYWYRQSLGQGLEFLIYFQGNSAPDKSGLPSDRFSAERTGGSVSTLTIQRTQQEDSAVYLCASSLGRGSSGANVLTFGAGSRLTVL.

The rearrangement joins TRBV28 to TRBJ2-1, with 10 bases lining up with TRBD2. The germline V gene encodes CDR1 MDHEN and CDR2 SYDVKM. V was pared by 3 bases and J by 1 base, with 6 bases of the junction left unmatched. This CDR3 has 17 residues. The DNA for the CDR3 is TGTGCCAGCAGTTTTCGTCTAGCGGGAGTGTCCTACAATGAGCAGTTCTTC. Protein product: CASSFRLAGVSYNEQFF. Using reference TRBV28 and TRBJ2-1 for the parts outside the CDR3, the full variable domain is DVKVTQSSRYLVKRTGEKVFLECVQDMDHENMFWYRQDPGLGLRLIYFSYDVKMKEKGDIPEGYSVSREKKERFSLILESASTNQTSMYLCASSFRLAGVSYNEQFFGPGTRLTVL.

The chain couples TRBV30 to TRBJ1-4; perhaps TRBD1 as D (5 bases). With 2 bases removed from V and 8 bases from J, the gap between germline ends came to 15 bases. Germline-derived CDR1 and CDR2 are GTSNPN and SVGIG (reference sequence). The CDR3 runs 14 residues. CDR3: CAWSSGGEWEKLFF. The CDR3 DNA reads TGTGCCTGGAGTAGCGGGGGGGAATGGGAAAAACTGTTTTTT.

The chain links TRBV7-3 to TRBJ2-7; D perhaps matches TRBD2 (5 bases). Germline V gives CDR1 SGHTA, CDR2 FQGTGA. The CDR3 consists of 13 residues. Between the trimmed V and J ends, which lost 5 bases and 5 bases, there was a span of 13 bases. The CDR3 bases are TGTGCCAGCAGCCCCGTCCGAGGGCACGAGCAGTACGTC. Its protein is CASSPVRGHEQYV.

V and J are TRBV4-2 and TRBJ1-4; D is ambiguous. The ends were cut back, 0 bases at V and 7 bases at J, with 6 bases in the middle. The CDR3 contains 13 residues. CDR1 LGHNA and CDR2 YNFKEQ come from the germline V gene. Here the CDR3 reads CASSQDSREKLFF. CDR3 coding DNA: TGTGCCAGCAGCCAAGACTCCCGTGAAAAACTGTTTTTT.

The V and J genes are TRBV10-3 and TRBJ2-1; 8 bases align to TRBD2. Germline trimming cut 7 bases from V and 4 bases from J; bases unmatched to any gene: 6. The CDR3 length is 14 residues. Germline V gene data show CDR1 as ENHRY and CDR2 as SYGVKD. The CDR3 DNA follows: TGTGCCATCACGTTTAGCGGGGAATACAATGAGCAGTTCTTC. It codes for CAITFSGEYNEQFF.

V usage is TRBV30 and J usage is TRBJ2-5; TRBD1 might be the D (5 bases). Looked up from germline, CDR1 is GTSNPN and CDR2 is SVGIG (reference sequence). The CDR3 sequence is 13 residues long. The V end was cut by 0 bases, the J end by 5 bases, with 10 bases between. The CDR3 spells CAWSVAGYETQYF. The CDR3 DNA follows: TGTGCCTGGAGTGTCGCAGGGTACGAGACCCAGTACTTC.

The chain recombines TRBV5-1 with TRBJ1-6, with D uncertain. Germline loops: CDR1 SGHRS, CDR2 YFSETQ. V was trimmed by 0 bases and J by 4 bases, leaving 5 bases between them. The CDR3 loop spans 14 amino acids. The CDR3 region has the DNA TGCGCCAGCAGCTTGGACAGTTATAATTCACCCCTCCACTTT. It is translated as CASSLDSYNSPLHF.

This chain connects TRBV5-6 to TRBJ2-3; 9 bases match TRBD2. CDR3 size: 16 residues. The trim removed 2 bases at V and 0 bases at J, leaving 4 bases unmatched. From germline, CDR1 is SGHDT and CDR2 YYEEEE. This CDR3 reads CASSLGLAGSTDTQYF. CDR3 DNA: TGTGCCAGCAGCTTAGGGCTAGCGGGGAGCACAGATACGCAGTATTTT.

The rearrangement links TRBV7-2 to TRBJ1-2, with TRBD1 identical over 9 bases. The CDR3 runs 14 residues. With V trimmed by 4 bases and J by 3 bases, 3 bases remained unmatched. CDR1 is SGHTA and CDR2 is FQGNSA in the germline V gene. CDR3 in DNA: TGTGCCAGCAGCTCGTGGGACAGGGACTATGGCTACACCTTC. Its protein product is CASSSWDRDYGYTF.

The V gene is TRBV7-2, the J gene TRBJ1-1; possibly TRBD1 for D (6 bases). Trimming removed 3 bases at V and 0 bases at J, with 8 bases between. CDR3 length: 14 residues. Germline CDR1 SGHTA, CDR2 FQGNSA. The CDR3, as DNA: TGTGCCAGCAGCTTTGACAGGCTGAACACTGAAGCTTTCTTT. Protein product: CASSFDRLNTEAFF.